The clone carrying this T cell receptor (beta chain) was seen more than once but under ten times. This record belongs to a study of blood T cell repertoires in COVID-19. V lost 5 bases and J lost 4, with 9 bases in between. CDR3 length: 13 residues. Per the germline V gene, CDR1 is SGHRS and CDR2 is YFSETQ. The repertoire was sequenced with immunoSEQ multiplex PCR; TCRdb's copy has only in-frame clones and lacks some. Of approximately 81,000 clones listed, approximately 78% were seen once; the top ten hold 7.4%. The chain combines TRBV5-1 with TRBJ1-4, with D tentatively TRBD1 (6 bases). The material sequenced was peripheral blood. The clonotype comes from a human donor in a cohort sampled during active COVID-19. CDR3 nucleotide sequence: TGCGCCAGCAGGGACAGCCTTAATGAAAAACTGTTTTTT. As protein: CASRDSLNEKLFF.